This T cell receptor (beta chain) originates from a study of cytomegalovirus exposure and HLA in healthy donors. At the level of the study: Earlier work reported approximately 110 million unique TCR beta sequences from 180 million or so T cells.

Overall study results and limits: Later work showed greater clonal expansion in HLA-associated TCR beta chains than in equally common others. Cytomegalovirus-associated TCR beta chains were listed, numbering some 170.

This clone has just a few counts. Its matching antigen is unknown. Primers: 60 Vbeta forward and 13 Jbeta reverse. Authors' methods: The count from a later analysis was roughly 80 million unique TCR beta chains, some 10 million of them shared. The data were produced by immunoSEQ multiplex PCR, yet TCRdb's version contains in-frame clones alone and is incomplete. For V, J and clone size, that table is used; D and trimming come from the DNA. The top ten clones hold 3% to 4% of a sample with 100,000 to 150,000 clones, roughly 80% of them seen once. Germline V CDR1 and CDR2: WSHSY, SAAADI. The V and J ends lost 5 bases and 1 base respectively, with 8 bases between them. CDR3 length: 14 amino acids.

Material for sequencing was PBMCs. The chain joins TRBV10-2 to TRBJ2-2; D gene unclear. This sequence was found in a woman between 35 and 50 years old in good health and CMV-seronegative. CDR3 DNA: TGCGCCAGCAGTCCCGCCAGGAACACCGGGGAGCTGTTTTTT. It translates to CASSPARNTGELFF.